These 8 T cell receptor beta chains share one sample of origin, sequenced in a study of blood T cell repertoires in COVID-19. Repertoires were generated with immunoSEQ multiplex PCR, while TCRdb's copy carries only in-frame clones and drops some. Of 90,000 to 120,000 clones in the sample, roughly 89% were seen once. Sequenced sample: peripheral blood. These receptors originate from a human donor in a cohort sampled during active COVID-19.

V and J are TRBV6-7 and TRBJ1-2, with unresolved D. TRBV6-7 is reported as an ORF; its role is uncertain. The CDR3 covers 15 residues. Trimming cost V 4 bases and J 2 bases, with 14 bases left between them. The CDR3 DNA is TGTGCCAGCAGTTTAATGGGCAGTCGGAACTATGGCTACACCTTC. Its protein product is CASSLMGSRNYGYTF.

The chain couples TRBV7-2 to TRBJ2-5, with D maybe TRBD1 (7 bases). CDR3 size: 16 residues. The V end lost 1 base, the J end lost 7 bases, and 19 bases lay between the germline ends. The V gene's germline CDR1 is SGHTA and CDR2 FQGNSA. CDR3 bases: TGTGCCAGCAGCTTAGGGGGGACAGCCAGTAGCGGGACCCAGTACTTC. This translates into CASSLGGTASSGTQYF.

The chain combines TRBV5-5 with TRBJ1-2; a weak D match, TRBD1 (5 bases). The CDR3 covers 13 residues. Per the germline V gene, CDR1 is SGHKS and CDR2 is YYEKEE (reference sequence). Trimming shortened V by 2 bases and J by 8 bases, and 13 bases separated the two germline ends. CDR3 loop: CASSLTGQRGYTF. For the CDR3, the DNA is TGTGCCAGCAGCTTAACCGGACAACGGGGCTACACCTTC.

V is TRBV6-5 and J is TRBJ1-1, with D hard to call. The CDR3 loop spans 11 amino acids. Germline V lookup: CDR1 MNHEY, CDR2 SVGAGI. V shed 6 bases and J shed 7 bases, with 9 bases lying between them. CDR3 DNA sequence: TGTGCCAGCAGGGCACTACATGAAGCTTTCTTT. It yields the protein CASRALHEAFF.

The chain employs TRBV3-1 (or the pseudogene TRBV3-2) and TRBJ2-7, with a possible D match to TRBD2 (5 bases). Germline assignment: CDR1 LGHDT and CDR2 YNNKEL (reference sequence). This CDR3 has 15 residues. V was clipped by 0 bases and J by 0 bases, with 9 bases between them. The CDR3 here is CASSQDPGNSYEQYF. In DNA form, the CDR3 reads TGTGCCAGCAGCCAAGATCCGGGGAACTCCTACGAGCAGTACTTC.

V and J are TRBV6-6 and TRBJ1-1; D is undetermined. The germline V and J ends were trimmed by 2 bases and 4 bases, with 11 bases remaining between them. Germline lookup yields CDR1 MNHNY and CDR2 SVGAGI (reference sequence). The CDR3 spans 14 residues. The CDR3 protein is CASSYTTGSTEAFF. The CDR3 DNA reads TGTGCCAGCAGTTACACGACGGGGAGCACTGAAGCTTTCTTT.

Details on this clone: The sample contains more than one DNA sequence encoding this CDR3. The V gene is TRBV6-5, the J gene TRBJ2-7; 10 bases agree with TRBD2. The CDR3 sequence is 14 residues long. From germline, CDR1 is MNHEY and CDR2 SVGAGI. Trimming removed 9 bases from V and 3 bases from J; junction bases left unmatched: 8. CDR3 sequence reads: CASRSGGALYEQYF. The DNA for the CDR3 is TGTGCCAGTAGGAGCGGGGGGGCCCTCTACGAGCAGTACTTC.

The J gene is TRBJ1-2, the V gene TRBV28, with 10 bases identical to TRBD1. The germline V gene encodes CDR1 MDHEN and CDR2 SYDVKM. Trimming took 5 bases from V and 2 from J; bases not matched to a gene: 2. This CDR3 region has 14 residues. The CDR3 coding sequence is TGTGCCAGCAGTCCGACAGGGGGCAACTATGGCTACACCTTC. Translation: CASSPTGGNYGYTF.